Listed below are T cell receptor beta chains from one sample, sequenced in a study of cytomegalovirus exposure and HLA in healthy donors. The protocol was immunoSEQ multiplex PCR, while the TCRdb copy is restricted to in-frame clones and leaves out a portion. The sample yields 170,000 or so clones, 60% to 85% seen once. The source material was PBMCs. Receptors originate from a woman in her 50s in good health and CMV-seropositive. The CDR3 runs from the conserved cysteine through the conserved F or W. A D gene is named only where the DNA matches it firmly. The size of a clone is reported for some rows only, either as once, few or many, or as a class for expanded clones.

NA | NA | TRBJ2-6 | TRBV14 | TGTGCCAGCAGCCAACAGGTCTCTGGGGCCAACGTCCTGACTTTC | CASSQQVSGANVLTF
NA | TRBD1 | TRBJ1-4 | TRBV4-2 | TGTGCCAGCAGCCAGGACGCCGGGACAGGGAAAGAAAAACTGTTTTTT | CASSQDAGTGKEKLFF
NA | TRBD1 | TRBJ1-1 | TRBV4-2 | TGTGCCAGCAGCCAGCGAAAAGGGGGCACAGGGGGTGGTGAAGCTTTCTTT | CASSQRKGGTGGGEAFF
NA | TRBD2 | TRBJ2-1 | TRBV27 | TGTGCCAGCAGTTTAAGAGGTAGCGGGGGGGCCTCCTACAATGAGCAGTTCTTC | CASSLRGSGGASYNEQFF
NA | TRBD1 | TRBJ1-1 | TRBV2 | TGTGCCAGCAGTCGCCCTACAGGGGGTATCACTGAAGCTTTCTTT | CASSRPTGGITEAFF
once | NA | TRBJ1-1 | TRBV29-1 | TGCAGCGTTGGTCGGGGGGACACTGAAGCTTTCTTT | CSVGRGDTEAFF
NA | TRBD2 | TRBJ2-2 | TRBV5-6 | TGTGCCAGCAGCCCGGGCGGCGGGGGAGCGGGGGAGCTGTTTTTT | CASSPGGGGAGELFF
few | NA | TRBJ1-5 | TRBV12-5 | TGTGCTAGTGGTTTCCGCAGGGCTCAGCCCCAGCATTTT | CASGFRRAQPQHF
NA | TRBD1 | TRBJ1-5 | TRBV19 | TGTGCCAGTGCCTTTTCGGGACAGACATCCTCCAATCGGCCCCAGCATTTT | CASAFSGQTSSNRPQHF
NA | NA | TRBJ2-5 | TRBV5-6 | TGTGCCAGCAGCTTTTGGCTAGAAGAGACCCAGTACTTC | CASSFWLEETQYF
NA | TRBD2 | TRBJ2-7 | TRBV27 | TGTGCCAGCAGTTTCCTAGCGGGCAATACCTACGAGCAGTACTTC | CASSFLAGNTYEQYF
NA | NA | TRBJ2-5 | TRBV7-9 | TGTGCCAGCAGCTCCAGGGGTCTAGGAGAGACCCAGTACTTC | CASSSRGLGETQYF
NA | NA | TRBJ2-7 | TRBV7-9 | TGTGCCAGCAGCGTTTCTTCCTACGAGCAGTACTTC | CASSVSSYEQYF
once | TRBD1 | TRBJ2-7 | TRBV7-4 | TGTGCCACCGGGACAGGGGTTTACGAGCAGTACTTC | CATGTGVYEQYF
NA | NA | TRBJ1-4 | TRBV7-9 | TGTGCCAGCAGCTCCTACGGGAGTGAAAAACTGTTTTTT | CASSSYGSEKLFF
NA | TRBD2 | TRBJ2-2 | TRBV4-3 | TGCGCCAGCAGCCAAGGAGGCCTAGCGGGGGGGATCACCGGGGAGCTGTTTTTT | CASSQGGLAGGITGELFF
NA | NA | TRBJ2-5 | TRBV10-3 | TGTGCCATCAGCGAAGGACAGCTTCAAGAGACCCAGTACTTC | CAISEGQLQETQYF
once | TRBD1 | TRBJ2-2 | TRBV5-5 | TGTGCCAGCAGCTGGACAGGGGGCGCTAAGACCGGGGAGCTGTTTTTT | CASSWTGGAKTGELFF
NA | TRBD1 | TRBJ2-3 | TRBV7-2 | TGTGCCAGCAGCCCGCGACAGGGGGCTAGCGGCACAGATACGCAGTATTTT | CASSPRQGASGTDTQYF
NA | NA | TRBJ2-7 | TRBV7-9 | TGTGCCAGCAGCTTACGTGGGCCAGAAGGTGACGAGCAGTACTTC | CASSLRGPEGDEQYF
NA | TRBD2 | TRBJ2-7 | TRBV7-8 | TGTGCCAGCAGCTTGAGCGGGAGTCTCTACGAGCAGTACTTC | CASSLSGSLYEQYF
once | NA | TRBJ1-3 | TRBV5-1 | TGCGCCAGCAGCTTGGCGGGGGATCAAGGAGGATCCATATATTTT | CASSLAGDQGGSIYF
NA | NA | TRBJ1-1 | TRBV7-6 | TGTGCCAGCAGCTTAGGGGGCCTGGGGAACACTGAAGCTTTCTTT | CASSLGGLGNTEAFF
NA | TRBD1 | TRBJ2-7 | TRBV4-1 | TGCGCCAGCAGCCAAGAAGTGGGACAGCCTAACTCCGAGCAGTACTTC | CASSQEVGQPNSEQYF
NA | NA | TRBJ1-2 | TRBV5-3 | TGTGCCAGAAGCTCGAATCCGAGACAGACAAGCTATGGCTACACCTTC | CARSSNPRQTSYGYTF
NA | NA | TRBJ1-5 | TRBV5-6 | TGTGCCAGCAGCTTCGGGGGCAATCAGCCCCAGCATTTT | CASSFGGNQPQHF
few | NA | TRBJ2-3 | TRBV5-8 | TGTGCCAGCAGCTCCTTCGGGCCCGAACGGGGAGATACGCAGTATTTT | CASSSFGPERGDTQYF
NA | NA | TRBJ1-1 | TRBV9 | TGTGCCAGCAGCGTAGCAGGGAACACTGAAGCTTTCTTT | CASSVAGNTEAFF
NA | NA | TRBJ2-3 | TRBV5-1 | TGCGCCAGCAGCCCCCGGGACACAAGCACAGATACGCAGTATTTT | CASSPRDTSTDTQYF
few | NA | TRBJ1-1 | TRBV6-5 | TGTGCCAGCAGCCTAACAGGGTTGGGGGAAGCTTTCTTT | CASSLTGLGEAFF
few | NA | TRBJ2-1 | TRBV28 | TGTGCCAGCAGTTCATACAGAAGCTCCTACAATGAGCAGTTCTTC | CASSSYRSSYNEQFF
NA | TRBD2 | TRBJ2-1 | TRBV7-3 | TGTGCCAGCAGCGACACTGGGACTAGCGGGGGGAATGAGCAGTTCTTC | CASSDTGTSGGNEQFF
NA | NA | TRBJ1-1 | TRBV2 | TGTGCCAGCAGTGACAGGGGACGCACTGAAGCTTTCTTT | CASSDRGRTEAFF